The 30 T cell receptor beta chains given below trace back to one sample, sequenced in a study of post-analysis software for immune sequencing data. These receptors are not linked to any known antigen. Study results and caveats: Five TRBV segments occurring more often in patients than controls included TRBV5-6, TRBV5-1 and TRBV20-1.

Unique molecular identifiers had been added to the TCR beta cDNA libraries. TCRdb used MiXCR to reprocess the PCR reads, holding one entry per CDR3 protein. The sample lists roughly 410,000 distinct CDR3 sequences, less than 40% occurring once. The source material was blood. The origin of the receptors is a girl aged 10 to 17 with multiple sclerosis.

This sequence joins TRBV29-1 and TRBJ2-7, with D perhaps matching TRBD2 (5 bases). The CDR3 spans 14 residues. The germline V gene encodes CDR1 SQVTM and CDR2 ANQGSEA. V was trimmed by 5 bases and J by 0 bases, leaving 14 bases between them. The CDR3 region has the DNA TGCAGCGTTTTGGTCATCGGGATCTCCTACGAGCAGTACTTC. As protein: CSVLVIGISYEQYF.

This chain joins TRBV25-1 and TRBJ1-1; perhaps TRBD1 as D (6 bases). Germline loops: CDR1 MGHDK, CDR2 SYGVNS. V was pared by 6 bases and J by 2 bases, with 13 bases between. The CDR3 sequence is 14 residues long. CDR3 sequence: CASRDRTVNTEAFF. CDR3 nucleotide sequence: TGTGCCAGCAGGGATCGGACAGTCAACACTGAAGCTTTCTTT. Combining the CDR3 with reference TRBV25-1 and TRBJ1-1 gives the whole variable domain EADIYQTPRYLVIGTGKKITLECSQTMGHDKMYWYQQDPGMELHLIHYSYGVNSTEKGDLSSESTVSRIRTEHFPLTLESARPSHTSQYLCASRDRTVNTEAFFGQGTRLTVV.

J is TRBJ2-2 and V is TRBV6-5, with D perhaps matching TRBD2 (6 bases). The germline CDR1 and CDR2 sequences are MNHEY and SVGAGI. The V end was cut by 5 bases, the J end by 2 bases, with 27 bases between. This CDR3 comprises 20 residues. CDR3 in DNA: TGTGCCAGCAGTCTACGGTGGGAGGACCACGCACGTTCTAACACCGGGGAGCTGTTTTTT. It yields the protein CASSLRWEDHARSNTGELFF.

CDR3 residues: CSATTGIETQYF. CDR3 nucleotides: TGCAGTGCCACAACCGGGATTGAGACCCAGTACTTC. The V call is TRBV20-1, the J call TRBJ2-5, with D possibly TRBD2 on 5 matching bases. CDR3 length: 12 residues. Deletions cut 6 bases from V and 5 bases from J, with 13 bases between. Germline V gene sequence: CDR1 DFQATT, CDR2 SNEGSKA (reference sequence).

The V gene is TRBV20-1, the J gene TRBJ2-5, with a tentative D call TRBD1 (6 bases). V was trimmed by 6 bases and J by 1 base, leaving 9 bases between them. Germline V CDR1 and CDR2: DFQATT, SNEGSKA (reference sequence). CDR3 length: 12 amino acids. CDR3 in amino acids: CSARDIQETQYF. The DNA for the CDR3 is TGCAGTGCAAGGGACATCCAAGAGACCCAGTACTTC.

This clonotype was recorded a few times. The CDR3 protein is CASDDREEAEAFF. The CDR3 DNA sequence: TGTGCCAGCGACGACAGGGAGGAGGCTGAAGCTTTCTTT. The V and J genes are TRBV6-6 and TRBJ1-1; the match to TRBD1 covers 7 bases. The V segment lost 8 bases and the J segment 6 bases; nucleotides outside the gene matches: 9. Germline CDR1 MNHNY, CDR2 SVGAGI (reference sequence). The CDR3 covers 13 residues.

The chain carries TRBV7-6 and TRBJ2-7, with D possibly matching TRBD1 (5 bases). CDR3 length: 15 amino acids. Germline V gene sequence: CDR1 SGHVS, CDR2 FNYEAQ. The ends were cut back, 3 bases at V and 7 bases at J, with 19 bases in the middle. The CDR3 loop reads CASSFDSHLTREQYF. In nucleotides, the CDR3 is TGTGCCAGCAGCTTTGACAGCCACCTAACTCGGGAGCAGTACTTC.

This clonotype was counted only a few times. CDR3 nucleotides: TGTGCCAGCAGCCCGGAGACCTACGAGCAGTACTTC. Its protein product is CASSPETYEQYF. The chain uses TRBV11-2 and TRBJ2-7; D is uncertain. Trimming pared 5 bases from V and 2 bases from J, leaving 7 bases between. Germline V gene sequence: CDR1 SGHAT, CDR2 FQNNGV. This CDR3 region has 12 residues.

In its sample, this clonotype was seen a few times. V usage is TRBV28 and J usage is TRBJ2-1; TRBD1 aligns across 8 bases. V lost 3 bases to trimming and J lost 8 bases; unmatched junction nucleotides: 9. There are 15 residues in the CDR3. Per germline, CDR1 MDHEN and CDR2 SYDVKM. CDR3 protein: CASSFRGRGQDEQFF. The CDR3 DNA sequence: TGTGCCAGCAGTTTTAGGGGCAGGGGGCAGGATGAGCAGTTCTTC. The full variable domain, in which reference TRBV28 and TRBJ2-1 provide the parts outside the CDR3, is DVKVTQSSRYLVKRTGEKVFLECVQDMDHENMFWYRQDPGLGLRLIYFSYDVKMKEKGDIPEGYSVSREKKERFSLILESASTNQTSMYLCASSFRGRGQDEQFFGPGTRLTVL.

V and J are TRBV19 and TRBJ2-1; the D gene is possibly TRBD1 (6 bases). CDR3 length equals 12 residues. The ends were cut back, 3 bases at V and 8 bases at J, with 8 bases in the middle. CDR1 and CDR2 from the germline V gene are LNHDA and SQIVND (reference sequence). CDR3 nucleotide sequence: TGTGCCAGTAGTATGGGGGCGGATGAGCAGTTCTTC. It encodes CASSMGADEQFF. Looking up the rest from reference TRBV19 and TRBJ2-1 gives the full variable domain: DGGITQSPKYLFRKEGQNVTLSCEQNLNHDAMYWYRQDPGQGLRLIYYSQIVNDFQKGDIAEGYSVSREKKESFPLTVTSAQKNPTAFYLCASSMGADEQFFGPGTRLTVL.

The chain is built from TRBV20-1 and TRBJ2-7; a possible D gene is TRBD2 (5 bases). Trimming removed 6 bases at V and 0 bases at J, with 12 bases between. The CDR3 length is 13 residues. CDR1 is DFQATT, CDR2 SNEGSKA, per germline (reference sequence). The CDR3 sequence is CSAGVEGSYEQYF. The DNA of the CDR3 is TGCAGTGCAGGCGTTGAGGGCTCCTACGAGCAGTACTTC.

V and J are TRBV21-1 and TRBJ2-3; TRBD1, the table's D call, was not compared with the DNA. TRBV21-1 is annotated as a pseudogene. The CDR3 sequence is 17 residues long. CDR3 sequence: CASSKALKEGVTDTQYF. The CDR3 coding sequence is TGTGCCAGCAGCAAAGCGCTGAAGGAGGGGGTCACAGATACGCAGTATTTT.

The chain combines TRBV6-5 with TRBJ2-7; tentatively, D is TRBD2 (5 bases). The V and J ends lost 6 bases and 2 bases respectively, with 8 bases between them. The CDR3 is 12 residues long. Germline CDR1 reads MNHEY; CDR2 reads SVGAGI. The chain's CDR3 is CASSEGTYEQYF. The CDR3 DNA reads TGTGCCAGCAGCGAGGGAACCTACGAGCAGTACTTC.

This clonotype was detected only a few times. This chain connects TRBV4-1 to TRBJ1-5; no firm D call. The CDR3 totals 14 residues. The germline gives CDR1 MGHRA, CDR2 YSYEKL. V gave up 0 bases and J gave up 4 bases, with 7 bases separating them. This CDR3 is CASSQDPGNQPQHF. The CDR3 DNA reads TGCGCCAGCAGCCAAGACCCGGGGAATCAGCCCCAGCATTTT.

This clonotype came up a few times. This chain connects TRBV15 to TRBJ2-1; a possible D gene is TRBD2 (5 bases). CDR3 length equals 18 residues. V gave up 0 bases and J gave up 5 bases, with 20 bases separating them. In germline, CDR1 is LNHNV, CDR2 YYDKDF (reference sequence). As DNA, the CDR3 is TGTGCCACCAGCAGAGAGGCCTCCAGACTAAACCTAAACAATGAGCAGTTCTTC. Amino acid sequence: CATSREASRLNLNNEQFF.

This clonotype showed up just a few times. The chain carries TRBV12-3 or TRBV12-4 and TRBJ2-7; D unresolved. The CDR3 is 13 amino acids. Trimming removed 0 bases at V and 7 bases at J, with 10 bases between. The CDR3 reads CASSLADPREQYF. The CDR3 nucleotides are TGTGCCAGCAGTTTAGCGGATCCACGGGAGCAGTACTTC.

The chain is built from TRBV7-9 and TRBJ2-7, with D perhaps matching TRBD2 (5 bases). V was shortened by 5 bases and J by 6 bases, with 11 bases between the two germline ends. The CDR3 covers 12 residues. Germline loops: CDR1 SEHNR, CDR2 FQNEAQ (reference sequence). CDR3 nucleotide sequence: TGTGCCAGCAGCCCACTAGGAGCCGAGCAGTACTTC. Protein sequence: CASSPLGAEQYF.

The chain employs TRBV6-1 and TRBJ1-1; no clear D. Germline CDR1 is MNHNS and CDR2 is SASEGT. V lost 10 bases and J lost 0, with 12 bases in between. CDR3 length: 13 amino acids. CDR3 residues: CANRQPLNTEAFF. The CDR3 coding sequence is TGTGCCAACCGGCAGCCATTGAACACTGAAGCTTTCTTT.

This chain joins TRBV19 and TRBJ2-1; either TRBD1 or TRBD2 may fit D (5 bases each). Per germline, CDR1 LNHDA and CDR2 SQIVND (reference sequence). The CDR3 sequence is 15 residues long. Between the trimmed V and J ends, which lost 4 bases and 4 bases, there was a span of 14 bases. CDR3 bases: TGTGCCAGTAGTAGCAGGGAGCACCCTTACAATGAGCAGTTCTTC. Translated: CASSSREHPYNEQFF.

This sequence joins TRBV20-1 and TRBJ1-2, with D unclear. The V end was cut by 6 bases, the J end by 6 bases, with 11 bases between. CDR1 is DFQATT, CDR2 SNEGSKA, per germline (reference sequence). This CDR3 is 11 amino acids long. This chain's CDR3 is CSAVQQHGYTF. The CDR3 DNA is TGCAGTGCCGTACAACAGCATGGCTACACCTTC.

CDR3 protein: CASNGGGRETQYF. The CDR3 region has the DNA TGTGCCAGCAATGGGGGGGGGCGGGAGACCCAGTACTTC. This chain connects TRBV6-1 to TRBJ2-5; a weak D match, TRBD2 (7 bases). Germline V gene sequence: CDR1 MNHNS, CDR2 SASEGT. The CDR3 is 13 residues long. The ends were cut back, 7 bases at V and 5 bases at J, with 14 bases in the middle.

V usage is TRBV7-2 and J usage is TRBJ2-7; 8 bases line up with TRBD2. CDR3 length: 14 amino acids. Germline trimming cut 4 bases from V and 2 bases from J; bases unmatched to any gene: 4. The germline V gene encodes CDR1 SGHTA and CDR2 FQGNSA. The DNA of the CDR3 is TGTGCCAGCAGCTCCCGGGGGGGGCCCTACGAGCAGTACTTC. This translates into CASSSRGGPYEQYF.

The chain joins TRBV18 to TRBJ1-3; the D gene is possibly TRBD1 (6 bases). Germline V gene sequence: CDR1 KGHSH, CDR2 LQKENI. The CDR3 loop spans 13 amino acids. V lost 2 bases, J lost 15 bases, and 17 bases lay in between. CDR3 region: CASSPTPPRTAYF. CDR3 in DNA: TGTGCCAGCTCACCAACCCCCCCTCGGACAGCATATTTT.

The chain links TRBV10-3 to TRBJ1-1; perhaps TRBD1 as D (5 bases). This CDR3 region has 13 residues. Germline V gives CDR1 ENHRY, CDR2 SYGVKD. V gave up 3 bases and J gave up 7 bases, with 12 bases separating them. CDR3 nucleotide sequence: TGTGCCATCAGTGAAACGGGGGGTAGTGAAGCTTTCTTT. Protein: CAISETGGSEAFF.

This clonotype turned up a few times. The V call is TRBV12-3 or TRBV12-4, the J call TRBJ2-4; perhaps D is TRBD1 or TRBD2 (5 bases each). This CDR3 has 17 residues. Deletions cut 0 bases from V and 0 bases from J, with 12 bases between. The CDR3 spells CASSLAQWDLAKNIQYF. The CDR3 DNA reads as TGTGCCAGCAGTTTAGCGCAATGGGACCTAGCCAAAAACATTCAGTACTTC.

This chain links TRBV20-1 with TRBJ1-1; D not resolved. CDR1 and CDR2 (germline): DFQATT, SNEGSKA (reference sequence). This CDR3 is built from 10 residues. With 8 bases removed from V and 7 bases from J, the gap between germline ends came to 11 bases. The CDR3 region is CSIGLGEAFF. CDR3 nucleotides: TGCAGTATCGGACTCGGTGAAGCTTTCTTT.

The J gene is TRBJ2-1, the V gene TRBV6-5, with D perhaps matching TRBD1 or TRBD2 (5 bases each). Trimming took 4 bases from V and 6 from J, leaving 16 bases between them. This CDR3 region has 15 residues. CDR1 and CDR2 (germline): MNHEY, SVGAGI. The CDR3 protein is CASSFGLRGVNEQFF. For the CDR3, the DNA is TGTGCCAGCAGTTTCGGACTGCGAGGGGTCAATGAGCAGTTCTTC.

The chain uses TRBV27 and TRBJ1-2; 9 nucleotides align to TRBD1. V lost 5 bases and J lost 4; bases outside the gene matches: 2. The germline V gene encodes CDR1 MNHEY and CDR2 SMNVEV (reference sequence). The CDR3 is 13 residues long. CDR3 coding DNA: TGTGCCAGCAGTGAGGGACAGGGCTATGGCTACACCTTC. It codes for CASSEGQGYGYTF.

The chain's CDR3 is CASSQAATNEKLFF. DNA for the CDR3: TGTGCCAGCAGCCAAGCAGCAACTAATGAAAAACTGTTTTTT. V gene TRBV3-1 combines with J gene TRBJ1-4; no firm D call. The CDR3 length is 14 residues. V was cut by 1 base and J by 0 bases, with 3 bases left in between. Germline CDR1 and CDR2: LGHDT and YNNKEL (reference sequence).

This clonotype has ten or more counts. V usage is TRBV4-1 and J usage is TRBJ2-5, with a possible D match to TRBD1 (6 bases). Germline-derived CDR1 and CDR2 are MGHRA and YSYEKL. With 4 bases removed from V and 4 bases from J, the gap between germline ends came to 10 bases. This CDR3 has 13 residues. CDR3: CASSRGGVETQYF. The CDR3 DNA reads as TGCGCCAGCAGCCGTGGGGGCGTAGAGACCCAGTACTTC.